A single sample gave rise to the 5 T cell receptor beta chains below, sequenced in a study of cytomegalovirus exposure and HLA in healthy donors. The PCR made use of 60 Vbeta and 13 Jbeta primers. Generated by immunoSEQ multiplex PCR, the TCRdb table keeps only in-frame clones and is missing some. The sample lists about 280,000 clones, around 90% occurring once. The sequencing sample was made of PBMCs. Receptors originate from a woman aged 18 to 35 in good health and CMV-seronegative.

This rearrangement joins TRBV9 to TRBJ2-3, with TRBD2 matching 7 bases. V trimming: 0 bases; J trimming: 0 bases; junction bases outside the gene matches: 4. This CDR3 contains 16 residues. CDR1 SGDLS and CDR2 YYNGEE come from the germline V gene. CDR3 sequence: CASSVDQAGSTDTQYF. The CDR3 bases are TGTGCCAGCAGCGTAGATCAAGCGGGGAGCACAGATACGCAGTATTTT. Supplemented by reference TRBV9 and TRBJ2-3, the full variable domain reads DSGVTQTPKHLITATGQRVTLRCSPRSGDLSVYWYQQSLDQGLQFLIQYYNGEERAKGNILERFSAQQFPDLHSELNLSSLELGDSALYFCASSVDQAGSTDTQYFGPGTRLTVL.

The chain is built from TRBV2 and TRBJ1-6; 11 positions match TRBD1. This CDR3 has 15 residues. V was clipped by 7 bases and J by 11 bases; unmatched bases: 10. Looked up from germline, CDR1 is SNHLY and CDR2 is FYNNEI. CDR3 sequence reads: CASTGSGQGGPPLHF. The CDR3 DNA sequence: TGTGCCAGCACGGGGTCGGGACAGGGGGGACCACCCCTCCACTTT.

The chain couples TRBV5-5 to TRBJ1-4; D may be TRBD1 (5 bases). V was cut by 0 bases and J by 8 bases, with 17 bases left in between. The germline V gene encodes CDR1 SGHKS and CDR2 YYEKEE (reference sequence). This CDR3 contains 16 residues. The CDR3 loop reads CASSLARGVLGEKLFF. As DNA, the CDR3 is TGTGCCAGCAGCTTGGCGCGGGGGGTCCTTGGAGAAAAACTGTTTTTT.

The rearrangement uses TRBV5-6 and TRBJ2-1; no firm D call. Germline lookup yields CDR1 SGHDT and CDR2 YYEEEE. Trimming took 4 bases from V and 10 from J, leaving 12 bases between them. This CDR3 has 12 residues. CDR3 in DNA: TGTGCCAGCAGCCTTGGTATGCGGGAGCAGTTCTTC. It codes for CASSLGMREQFF.

The gene calls are TRBV7-2 and TRBJ2-5; possible D gene TRBD2, 6 bases. The V end lost 3 bases, the J end lost 5 bases, and 19 bases lay between the germline ends. This CDR3 is built from 16 residues. CDR1 SGHTA and CDR2 FQGNSA come from the germline V gene. The CDR3 DNA reads TGTGCCAGCAGCTTCGCCGGGACTCCCTACGGGGAGACCCAGTACTTC. It specifies CASSFAGTPYGETQYF.